Included here is one TCR beta chain sequence, with context. This clonotype has a handful of counts. Its antigen has not been determined. No qualities accompany the bases; no much larger clone lies one base away. CDR3 length: 16 amino acids, cysteine to phenylalanine. Solely the CDR3 DNA is kept, with 48 bases framed from the first base. Taken from the germline V gene (reference sequence), the CDR1 and CDR2 loops are DFQATT and SNEGSKA. V and J are truncated by 6 bases and 4 bases respectively, leaving an intervening sequence of 25 bases. This sample is part of a study of response to subunit inactivated influenza vaccine (dated by TCRdb to between 2018 and 2020). At the level of the whole study: To follow how T cells responded to a trivalent subunit inactivated influenza vaccine, the researchers relied on deep quantitative profiling of the T cell receptor repertoire. What the study reported, not specific to this receptor: The authors suggested that each seasonal influenza vaccination may recruit only a limited number of new T cells.

The library relied on RT-PCR. Sequencing used an Illumina HiSeq 2500. TCRdb reran the public reads through fastp at Q25 and MiXCR, keeping productive beta chains. For every CDR3 protein sequence, its rows merge into one entry that carries the most common genes and DNA. The sample profile shows 500,000 or so distinct CDR3 sequences; 16% of them were found once. 3% of the sample is in the top ten clones. The chain joins TRBV20-1 to TRBJ2-7, and TRBD2 may be the D gene, going by 5 matching bases. The clonotype was recovered from a man aged 45 to 70 who received an inactivated influenza vaccine. Donor details come from another sample of the same person, matched by shared clones. Sequenced material: CD4+ T cells sorted from PBMCs, taken less than 25 months after vaccination. The nucleotides read TGCAGTGCAAACGACGGGTACAGCCGAGGGTTATACGAGCAGTACTTC. Its translation is CSANDGYSRGLYEQYF.